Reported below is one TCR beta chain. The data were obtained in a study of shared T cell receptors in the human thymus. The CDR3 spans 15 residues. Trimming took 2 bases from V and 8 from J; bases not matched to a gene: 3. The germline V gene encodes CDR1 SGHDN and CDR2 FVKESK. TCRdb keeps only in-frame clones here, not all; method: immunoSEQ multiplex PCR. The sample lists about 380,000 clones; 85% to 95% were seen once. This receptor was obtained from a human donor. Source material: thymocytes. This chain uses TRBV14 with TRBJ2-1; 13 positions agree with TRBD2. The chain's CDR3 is CASSQTSGRGDEQFF. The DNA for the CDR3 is TGTGCCAGCAGCCAAACTAGCGGGAGGGGTGATGAGCAGTTCTTC. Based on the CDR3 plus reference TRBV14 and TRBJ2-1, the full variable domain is EAGVTQFPSHSVIEKGQTVTLRCDPISGHDNLYWYRRVMGKEIKFLLHFVKESKQDESGMPNNRFLAERTGGTYSTLKVQPAELEDSGVYFCASSQTSGRGDEQFFGPGTRLTVL.